This T cell receptor beta chain was captured by sequencing in a study of shared clonotypes between healthy human individuals. Study as a whole: Three plates were used per donor for CD4 naive, three for CD4 memory, two for CD8 naive and one for CD8 memory.

Each cell subset's genomic DNA was divided evenly among several immunoSEQ plates. The protocol was immunoSEQ multiplex PCR, while the TCRdb copy is restricted to in-frame clones and leaves out a portion. This sample carries 2 million to 2.5 million clones, 85% to 95% of them seen once, and the ten largest clones take 0.37%. Deletions cut 2 bases from V and 5 bases from J, with 10 bases between. The CDR3 covers 12 residues. Germline-derived CDR1 and CDR2 are GTSNPN and SVGIG (reference sequence). In regard to this clone: Its antigen is not known.

General study points: In general, naive subsets displayed greater estimated richness than memory subsets did. An effect of sequencing depth on clonotype sharing among donors was expected.

J is TRBJ2-7 and V is TRBV30; D might be TRBD2 (5 bases). The receptor was derived from a man aged 18 to 29 in good health. Some clones in this sample may be carry-over from other donors' samples. Sequences were obtained from naive CD4+ T cells from PBMCs. Noted subset: CD45RA+ positively selected. CDR3 in DNA: TGTGCCTGGAGTCTGATTAGCGACGAGCAGTACTTC. This encodes CAWSLISDEQYF.